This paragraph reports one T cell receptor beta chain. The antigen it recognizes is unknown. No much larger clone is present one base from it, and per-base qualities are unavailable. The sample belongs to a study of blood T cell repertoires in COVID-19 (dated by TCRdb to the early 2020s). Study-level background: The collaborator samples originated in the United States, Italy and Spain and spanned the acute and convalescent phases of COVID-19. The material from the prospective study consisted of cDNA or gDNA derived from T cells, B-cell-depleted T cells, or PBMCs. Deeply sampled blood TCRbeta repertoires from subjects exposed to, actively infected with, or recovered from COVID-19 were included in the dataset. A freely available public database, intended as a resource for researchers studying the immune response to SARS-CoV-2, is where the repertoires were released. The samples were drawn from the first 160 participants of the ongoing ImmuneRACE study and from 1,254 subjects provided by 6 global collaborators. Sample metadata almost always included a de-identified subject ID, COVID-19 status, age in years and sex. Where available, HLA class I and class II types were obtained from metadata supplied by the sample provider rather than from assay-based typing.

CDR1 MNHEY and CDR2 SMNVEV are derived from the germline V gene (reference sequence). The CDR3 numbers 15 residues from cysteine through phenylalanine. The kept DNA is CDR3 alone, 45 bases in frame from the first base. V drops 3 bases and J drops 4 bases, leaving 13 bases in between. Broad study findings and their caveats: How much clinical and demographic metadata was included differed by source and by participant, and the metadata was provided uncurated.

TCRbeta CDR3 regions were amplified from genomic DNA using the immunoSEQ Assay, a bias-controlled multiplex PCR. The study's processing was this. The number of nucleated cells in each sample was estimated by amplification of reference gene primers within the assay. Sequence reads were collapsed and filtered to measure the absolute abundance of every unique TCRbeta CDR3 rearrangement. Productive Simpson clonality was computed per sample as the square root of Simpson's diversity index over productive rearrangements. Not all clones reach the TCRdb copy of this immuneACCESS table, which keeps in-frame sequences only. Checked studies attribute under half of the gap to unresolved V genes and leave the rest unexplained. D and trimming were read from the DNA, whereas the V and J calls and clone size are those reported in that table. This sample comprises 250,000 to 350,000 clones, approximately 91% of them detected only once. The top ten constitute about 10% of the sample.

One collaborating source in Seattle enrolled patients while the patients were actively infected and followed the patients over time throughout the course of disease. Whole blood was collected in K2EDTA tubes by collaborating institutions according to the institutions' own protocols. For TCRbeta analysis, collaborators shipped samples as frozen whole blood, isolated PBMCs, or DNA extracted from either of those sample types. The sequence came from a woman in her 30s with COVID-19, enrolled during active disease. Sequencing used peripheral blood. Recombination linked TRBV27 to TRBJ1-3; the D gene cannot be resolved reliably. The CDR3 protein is CASSLSAGPGNTIYF. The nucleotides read TGTGCCAGCAGTTTGTCCGCAGGCCCGGGAAACACCATATATTTT.